Shown below are 32 T cell receptor beta chains from a single sample sequenced in a study of OX40 agonist ivuxolimab in advanced cancers. The data were produced by immunoSEQ multiplex PCR, yet TCRdb's version contains in-frame clones alone and is incomplete. The data contain tens of thousands of clones, roughly 87% of them singletons. The starting material was CD4+ or CD8+ T cells sorted from blood, obtained in a trial of the OX40 agonist ivuxolimab. These receptors all stem from an adult with an advanced solid tumor such as melanoma, head and neck, liver or kidney cancer.

V is TRBV27 and J is TRBJ1-5; possibly TRBD1 for D (5 bases). CDR1 MNHEY and CDR2 SMNVEV come from the germline V gene (reference sequence). Deletions cut 6 bases from V and 6 bases from J, with 15 bases between. This CDR3 contains 14 residues. The CDR3 sequence is CASRSGGAGQPQHF. CDR3 nucleotides: TGTGCCAGCAGGTCCGGAGGGGCCGGTCAGCCCCAGCATTTT.

The CDR3: CASSLSTGRAWNEQFF. The CDR3 DNA reads TGTGCCAGCAGCTTATCCACCGGGAGGGCGTGGAATGAGCAGTTCTTC. J is TRBJ2-1 and V is TRBV7-8; 8 bases map to TRBD2. The V gene's germline CDR1 is SGHVS and CDR2 FQNEAQ. The CDR3 contains 16 residues. The V and J ends lost 2 bases and 7 bases, in that order; junction bases with no gene match: 10. Combining the CDR3 with reference TRBV7-8 and TRBJ2-1 gives the whole variable domain GAGVSQSPRYKVAKRGQDVALRCDPISGHVSLFWYQQALGQGPEFLTYFQNEAQLDKSGLPSDRFFAERPEGSVSTLKIQRTQQEDSAVYLCASSLSTGRAWNEQFFGPGTRLTVL.

The chain links TRBV19 to TRBJ2-3; D gene uncertain. Germline loops: CDR1 LNHDA, CDR2 SQIVND (reference sequence). Trimming removed 3 bases at V and 4 bases at J, with 5 bases between. This CDR3 has 12 residues. The CDR3 reads CASSISSDTQYF. The DNA for the CDR3 is TGTGCCAGTAGTATCTCCTCAGATACGCAGTATTTT.

V gene TRBV10-2 combines with J gene TRBJ2-7, with TRBD2 identical over 9 bases. The CDR3 runs to 15 residues. In germline, CDR1 is WSHSY, CDR2 SAAADI. With 6 bases clipped from V and 3 bases from J, the junction kept 9 bases outside the gene matches. CDR3 nucleotides: TGCGCCAGCAGGCCCACTGGCGGGAGGGACTACGAGCAGTACTTC. This translates into CASRPTGGRDYEQYF.

This clone was observed once. The gene calls are TRBV27 and TRBJ2-1; 8 bases agree with TRBD2. CDR3 length: 18 amino acids. Germline lookup yields CDR1 MNHEY and CDR2 SMNVEV (reference sequence). V was pared by 3 bases and J by 0 bases, with 10 bases of the junction left unmatched. CDR3 coding DNA: TGTGCCAGCAGTTTTCCCCCCGGGGGGGCCAGCTCCTACAATGAGCAGTTCTTC. Amino acids: CASSFPPGGASSYNEQFF.

This chain joins TRBV30 and TRBJ2-7; TRBD1 matches at 9 bases. The CDR3 has 18 residues. The V gene end was trimmed by 1 base and the J gene end by 7 bases; junction bases not matched to a gene: 20. Germline V lookup: CDR1 GTSNPN, CDR2 SVGIG (reference sequence). The CDR3 DNA reads TGTGCCTGGAGTGGATACCCCTCAGGACAGGGGAAAGGAAGGGAGCAGTACTTC. The encoded protein is CAWSGYPSGQGKGREQYF.

A remark on this clone: Other DNA sequences of this sample code for an identical CDR3. The J gene is TRBJ1-2, the V gene TRBV28, with 7 nucleotides matching TRBD1. The CDR3 length is 13 residues. Germline V CDR1 and CDR2: MDHEN, SYDVKM. The junction had 4 bases not matched to a gene; V was cut back by 5 bases and J by 4 bases. As DNA, the CDR3 is TGTGCCAGCAGTAGAACAGGGGTCTATGGCTACACCTTC. Residues: CASSRTGVYGYTF.

The chain links TRBV6-6 to TRBJ2-7; D is undetermined. Germline V CDR1 and CDR2: MNHNY, SVGAGI (reference sequence). V shed 11 bases and J shed 2 bases, with 16 bases lying between them. There are 13 residues in the CDR3. The CDR3 loop is CACRGPPAYEQYF. The CDR3 DNA reads TGTGCCTGCCGCGGCCCACCAGCCTACGAGCAGTACTTC.

This clone was found once. The V call is TRBV28, the J call TRBJ2-3; D remains unclear. Trimming removed 1 base at V and 5 bases at J, with 4 bases between. Germline V lookup: CDR1 MDHEN, CDR2 SYDVKM. The CDR3 is made up of 12 amino acids. CDR3 coding DNA: TGTGCCAGCAGTTTATACAGAGATACGCAGTATTTT. This sequence encodes CASSLYRDTQYF.

The chain carries TRBV6-1 and TRBJ2-7; 9 bases align to TRBD1. The CDR3 is 13 residues long. Germline lookup yields CDR1 MNHNS and CDR2 SASEGT. The V gene end was trimmed by 7 bases and the J gene end by 3 bases; junction bases not matched to a gene: 4. The CDR3 DNA is TGTGCCAGCAACCCGGGACAGGGCTACGAGCAGTACTTC. Protein: CASNPGQGYEQYF.

V and J are TRBV23-1 and TRBJ2-2, with a tentative D call TRBD1 (5 bases). TRBV23-1 belongs to the ORF category, with a function that is uncertain. This CDR3 contains 17 residues. The V and J ends lost 2 bases and 4 bases respectively, with 17 bases between them. The CDR3 bases are TGCGCCAGCAGTCAAATACCCAGGGAAACAGGCACCGGGGAGCTGTTTTTT. The encoded protein is CASSQIPRETGTGELFF.

CDR3 sequence: CASSYKEGAKAFF. CDR3 coding DNA: TGTGCCAGCAGTTACAAGGAGGGGGCGAAAGCTTTCTTT. The chain employs TRBV6-5 and TRBJ1-1; 7 nucleotides line up with TRBD1. The CDR3 is made up of 13 amino acids. After removal of 2 bases from V and 9 bases from J, the junction contained 6 bases not matched to a gene. Germline CDR1 and CDR2: MNHEY and SVGAGI.

This clone was detected only once. The chain is built from TRBV5-4 and TRBJ2-1; 8 nucleotides match TRBD1. There are 14 residues in the CDR3. The V gene's germline CDR1 is SGHNT and CDR2 YYREEE (reference sequence). J lost 4 bases, V lost 1 base, and 1 base had no gene match. CDR3 amino acids: CASSLTGGYNEQFF. The CDR3 bases are TGTGCCAGCAGCTTGACAGGGGGATACAATGAGCAGTTCTTC.

The chain links TRBV21-1 to TRBJ1-5. TRBV21-1 is classified as a pseudogene. The CDR3 runs to 16 residues. The CDR3 region has the DNA TGTGCCAGCACGACGGGAGAGAAAACCTGGAATCAGCCCCAGCATTTT. Amino acids: CASTTGEKTWNQPQHF.

This chain links TRBV5-6 with TRBJ1-5; 9 bases are shared with TRBD1. The V segment lost 1 base and the J segment 6 bases; nucleotides outside the gene matches: 11. The CDR3 contains 17 residues. Germline V gene sequence: CDR1 SGHDT, CDR2 YYEEEE. CDR3 DNA: TGTGCCAGCAGCTTGTCAGCTGGGACAGGGAGGATTCAGCCCCAGCATTTT. This codes for CASSLSAGTGRIQPQHF. The full variable domain, its missing parts supplied by reference TRBV5-6 and TRBJ1-5, is DAGVTQSPTHLIKTRGQQVTLRCSPKSGHDTVSWYQQALGQGPQFIFQYYEEEERQRGNFPDRFSGHQFPNYSSELNVNALLLGDSALYLCASSLSAGTGRIQPQHFGDGTRLSIL.

V is TRBV7-6 and J is TRBJ1-1; weak D call: TRBD1 (6 bases). This CDR3 has 16 residues. V was shortened by 2 bases and J by 4 bases, with 17 bases between the two germline ends. The germline V gene encodes CDR1 SGHVS and CDR2 FNYEAQ. The DNA of the CDR3 is TGTGCCAGCAGCTTACGGTTGGGGGCCGACGGCACTGAAGCTTTCTTT. Amino acid sequence: CASSLRLGADGTEAFF. Looking up the rest from reference TRBV7-6 and TRBJ1-1 gives the full variable domain: GAGVSQSPRYKVTKRGQDVALRCDPISGHVSLYWYRQALGQGPEFLTYFNYEAQQDKSGLPNDRFSAERPEGSISTLTIQRTEQRDSAMYRCASSLRLGADGTEAFFGQGTRLTVV.

The J gene is TRBJ2-3, the V gene TRBV5-1; no firm D call. The V end lost 4 bases, the J end lost 1 base, and 13 bases lay between the germline ends. CDR1 is SGHRS and CDR2 is YFSETQ in the germline V gene. The CDR3 length is 15 residues. CDR3 nucleotides: TGCGCCAGCAGCATAGGACGGGCCGGCACAGATACGCAGTATTTT. It yields the protein CASSIGRAGTDTQYF.

This chain links TRBV6-1 with TRBJ2-7, with D tentatively TRBD1 (6 bases). V dropped 8 bases and J dropped 6 bases, with 23 bases sitting between them. Germline CDR1 and CDR2: MNHNS and SASEGT. The CDR3 consists of 15 residues. The CDR3 protein is CASWGASRGSVEQYF. The CDR3 nucleotides are TGTGCCAGCTGGGGTGCGAGCAGGGGATCTGTCGAGCAGTACTTC.

This chain joins TRBV29-1 and TRBJ2-7; the match to TRBD1 covers 8 bases. Trimming at V came to 4 bases and at J to 2 bases, leaving 7 bases not matched to a gene. This CDR3 spans 14 amino acids. The germline V gene encodes CDR1 SQVTM and CDR2 ANQGSEA. CDR3 nucleotide sequence: TGCAGCGTTGTTTGGGCAGGGGGCACCTACGAGCAGTACTTC. Encoded protein: CSVVWAGGTYEQYF.

The chain carries TRBV19 and TRBJ1-5, with D tentatively TRBD1 (6 bases). The V end was cut by 3 bases, the J end by 3 bases, with 12 bases between. The CDR3 contains 15 residues. Germline V gives CDR1 LNHDA, CDR2 SQIVND (reference sequence). The CDR3 protein is CASSIDRNLNQPQHF. CDR3 bases: TGTGCCAGTAGTATCGACAGGAACCTCAATCAGCCCCAGCATTTT.

The chain joins TRBV6-1 to TRBJ1-5, with TRBD1 as a possible D gene (6 bases). CDR1 and CDR2 (germline): MNHNS, SASEGT. Between the trimmed V and J ends, which lost 6 bases and 4 bases, there was a span of 10 bases. The CDR3 has 13 amino acids. This chain's CDR3 is CASSAGENQPQHF. CDR3 DNA: TGTGCCAGCAGCGCAGGGGAGAATCAGCCCCAGCATTTT.

This clone was seen a single time. The J gene is TRBJ2-2, the V gene TRBV15; D possibly corresponds to TRBD1 (7 bases). Trimming cost V 1 base and J 0 bases, with 9 bases left between them. Germline V gives CDR1 LNHNV, CDR2 YYDKDF (reference sequence). The CDR3 has 16 residues. In DNA form, the CDR3 reads TGTGCCACCAGCAGAGGGAGGGGGCCGAACACCGGGGAGCTGTTTTTT. Translation: CATSRGRGPNTGELFF.

This chain uses TRBV15 with TRBJ1-4, with D hard to call. This CDR3 is 12 amino acids long. The germline V and J ends were trimmed by 0 bases and 8 bases, with 4 bases remaining between them. The germline CDR1 and CDR2 sequences are LNHNV and YYDKDF (reference sequence). The DNA for the CDR3 is TGTGCCACCAGCAGAGATGAGGAAAAACTGTTTTTT. This translates into CATSRDEEKLFF.

This chain uses TRBV5-1 with TRBJ2-7, with a possible D match to TRBD1 (6 bases). The CDR3 runs to 15 residues. V shed 5 bases and J shed 7 bases, with 22 bases lying between them. The germline V gene has CDR1 SGHRS and CDR2 YFSETQ. The CDR3 region is CASSRAGTPLDEQYF. The CDR3, as DNA: TGCGCCAGCAGTCGGGCCGGGACACCGCTGGATGAGCAGTACTTC.

The chain is built from TRBV10-3 and TRBJ2-3; D perhaps matches TRBD2 (6 bases). The CDR3 covers 12 residues. Germline CDR1 reads ENHRY; CDR2 reads SYGVKD. The V gene lost 8 bases and the J gene lost 1 base, with 7 bases spanning the gap. CDR3 residues: CAIGTRTDTQYF. As DNA, the CDR3 is TGTGCCATCGGGACTCGCACAGATACGCAGTATTTT.

The chain combines TRBV7-6 with TRBJ1-2; 9 bases fit TRBD1. CDR1 and CDR2 from the germline V gene are SGHVS and FNYEAQ. The V and J ends lost 4 bases and 3 bases, in that order; junction bases with no gene match: 6. CDR3 length equals 15 residues. CDR3 loop: CASSYHRTGDYGYTF. As DNA, the CDR3 is TGTGCCAGCAGCTATCACCGGACAGGGGACTATGGCTACACCTTC.

The J gene is TRBJ1-4, the V gene TRBV5-1, with TRBD1 matching 10 bases. V was clipped by 3 bases and J by 7 bases; unmatched bases: 3. Germline CDR1 reads SGHRS; CDR2 reads YFSETQ. CDR3 length equals 14 residues. CDR3 residues: CASSSDRGSEKLFF. DNA for the CDR3: TGCGCCAGCAGCTCGGACAGGGGGAGTGAAAAACTGTTTTTT.

V gene TRBV19 combines with J gene TRBJ1-5; tentatively, D is TRBD1 (5 bases). The CDR3 consists of 16 residues. Trimming took off 1 base at V and 7 bases at J, with 17 bases between the two ends. Germline V gene sequence: CDR1 LNHDA, CDR2 SQIVND (reference sequence). CDR3 DNA: TGTGCCAGTAGTATAGGACAGACGGGGTTTTTCCAGCCCCAGCATTTT. Its translation: CASSIGQTGFFQPQHF.

This chain links TRBV29-1 with TRBJ2-3; TRBD2 matches at 13 bases. The CDR3 covers 15 residues. The ends lost 6 bases at V and 4 bases at J; junction bases unmatched: 7. Looked up from germline, CDR1 is SQVTM and CDR2 is ANQGSEA. The DNA of the CDR3 is TGCAGCGTCGTTGGCGGGACTAGCGGGGCAGATACGCAGTATTTT. Translation gives CSVVGGTSGADTQYF.

The rearrangement links TRBV14 to TRBJ1-2; D remains ambiguous. The V gene lost 0 bases and the J gene lost 8 bases, with 13 bases spanning the gap. CDR1 is SGHDN and CDR2 is FVKESK in the germline V gene. This CDR3 comprises 14 residues. The CDR3, as DNA: TGTGCCAGCAGCCAAGACCTGGGCCCTTGGGGCTACACCTTC. Its translation is CASSQDLGPWGYTF.

This chain uses TRBV11-3 with TRBJ2-2; D uncertain. Germline CDR1 SGHNT, CDR2 YENEEA. The CDR3 sequence is 14 residues long. V was trimmed by 1 base and J by 3 bases, leaving 6 bases between them. The DNA of the CDR3 is TGTGCCAGCAGCTTAGGACACTACACCGGGGAGCTGTTTTTT. This gives the protein CASSLGHYTGELFF.

The chain uses TRBV28 and TRBJ1-2, with D possibly being TRBD1 (6 bases). The CDR3 contains 13 residues. Germline V gene lookup returns CDR1 MDHEN and CDR2 SYDVKM. V lost 6 bases, J lost 4 bases, and 12 bases lay in between. The CDR3, as DNA: TGTGCCAGCAGACAGGGTCTGGGCTATGGCTACACCTTC. Translating gives CASRQGLGYGYTF.